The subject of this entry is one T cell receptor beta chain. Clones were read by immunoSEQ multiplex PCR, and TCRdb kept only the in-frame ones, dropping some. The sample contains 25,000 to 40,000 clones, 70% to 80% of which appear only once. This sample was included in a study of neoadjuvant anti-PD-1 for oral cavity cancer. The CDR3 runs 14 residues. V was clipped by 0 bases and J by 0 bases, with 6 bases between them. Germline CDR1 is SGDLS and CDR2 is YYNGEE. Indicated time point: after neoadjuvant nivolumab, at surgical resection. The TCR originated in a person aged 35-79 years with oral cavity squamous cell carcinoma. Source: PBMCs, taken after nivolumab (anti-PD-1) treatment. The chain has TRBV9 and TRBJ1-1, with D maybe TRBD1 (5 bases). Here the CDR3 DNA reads TGTGCCAGCAGCGTAGGACAGATGAACACTGAAGCTTTCTTT. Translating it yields CASSVGQMNTEAFF.